This record covers a single T cell receptor (beta chain). The trim removed 7 bases at V and 8 bases at J, leaving 5 bases unmatched. Germline loops: CDR1 LNHDA, CDR2 SQIVND (reference sequence). The CDR3 covers 14 residues. The source of the sample is a study of blood T cell repertoires in COVID-19. Whole-study context: Sample material is recorded as cDNA or gDNA derived from T cells, B-cell-depleted T cells, or PBMCs.

Recruits, aged roughly 18 to 89 years, lived in 24 US areas. Participants' reported clinical history set cohort assignment. Original methodology: Estimates of nucleated cell counts were drawn from the amplification of reference gene primers. Assay used: immunoSEQ multiplex PCR; TCRdb lists only in-frame clones, some missing. V, J and clone size were drawn from that table, and D and trimming were deduced from the DNA. The data contain about 340,000 clones, around 85% of them singletons. The material sequenced was PBMCs or T cells enriched from blood (not recorded which). The rearrangement uses TRBV19 and TRBJ2-1, with 13 bases identical to TRBD2. The sequence came from a woman between 35 and 50 years old with acute COVID-19. This CDR3 reads CASKLAGGLDEQFF. CDR3 bases: TGTGCCAGTAAACTAGCGGGAGGGCTAGATGAGCAGTTCTTC.